One sample yielded the 12 T cell receptor beta chains listed below, sequenced in a study of shared clonotypes between healthy human individuals. Profiled with immunoSEQ multiplex PCR; TCRdb holds only in-frame clones, not every one. The repertoire holds millions of clones, with approximately 94% as singletons. The sequenced sample was naive CD4+ T cells sorted from blood. The subset denotes: CD45RA+ positively selected. The receptors originated from a man in his late teens or twenties in good health.

The V gene is TRBV5-1, the J gene TRBJ2-7, with a weak D call TRBD1 (6 bases). The germline V and J ends were trimmed by 0 bases and 7 bases, with 11 bases remaining between them. The CDR3 is made up of 13 amino acids. Germline assignment: CDR1 SGHRS and CDR2 YFSETQ. CDR3 loop: CASSLDWGQEQYF. In nucleotides, the CDR3 is TGCGCCAGCAGCTTGGACTGGGGGCAAGAGCAGTACTTC. Full variable domain (remainder filled in from reference TRBV5-1 and TRBJ2-7): KAGVTQTPRYLIKTRGQQVTLSCSPISGHRSVSWYQQTPGQGLQFLFEYFSETQRNKGNFPGRFSGRQFSNSRSEMNVSTLELGDSALYLCASSLDWGQEQYFGPGTRLTVT.

The J gene is TRBJ2-7, the V gene TRBV6-5; 7 bases are a match to TRBD2. CDR3 length: 13 residues. The V segment lost 6 bases and the J segment 3 bases; nucleotides outside the gene matches: 5. Germline loops: CDR1 MNHEY, CDR2 SVGAGI. The CDR3 loop is CASRRGSGYEQYF. CDR3 coding DNA: TGTGCCAGCAGGCGCGGGAGTGGCTACGAGCAGTACTTC.

V usage is TRBV7-2 and J usage is TRBJ2-2; the D gene is possibly TRBD2 (5 bases). In germline, CDR1 is SGHTA, CDR2 FQGNSA. The length of the CDR3 is 14 residues. V was shortened by 1 base and J by 7 bases, with 10 bases between the two germline ends. CDR3: CASSLGTSFGELFF. The CDR3 DNA sequence: TGTGCCAGCAGCTTAGGGACTTCCTTCGGGGAGCTGTTTTTT.

CDR3 protein: CSASKGEQYF. The CDR3 region has the DNA TGCAGTGCTAGTAAGGGCGAGCAGTACTTC. The chain has TRBV20-1 and TRBJ2-7; D is unclear. Trimming pared 3 bases from V and 6 bases from J, leaving 6 bases between. CDR1 and CDR2 from the germline V gene are DFQATT and SNEGSKA (reference sequence). CDR3 length: 10 residues.

This chain joins TRBV4-1 and TRBJ1-4; 9 nucleotides agree with TRBD1. The CDR3 has 14 amino acids. With 4 bases clipped from V and 4 bases from J, the junction kept 1 base outside the gene matches. The germline V gene encodes CDR1 MGHRA and CDR2 YSYEKL. The CDR3 nucleotides are TGCGCCAGCAGCCCGGACAGGGGTAATGAAAAACTGTTTTTT. Translation: CASSPDRGNEKLFF.

The chain couples TRBV19 to TRBJ1-2; possibly TRBD1 for D (5 bases). V was clipped by 7 bases and J by 0 bases, with 15 bases between them. This CDR3 comprises 15 residues. Germline CDR1 is LNHDA and CDR2 is SQIVND (reference sequence). The CDR3, as DNA: TGTGCCAGTACCTGGGATGGGGCCTCTAACTATGGCTACACCTTC. Translation: CASTWDGASNYGYTF.

The chain couples TRBV28 to TRBJ2-2; D perhaps matches TRBD2 (9 bases). Germline assignment: CDR1 MDHEN and CDR2 SYDVKM. V was cut by 6 bases and J by 6 bases, with 20 bases left in between. The length of the CDR3 is 16 residues. The CDR3 loop is CASRPNSGGQAGELFF. CDR3 nucleotides: TGTGCCAGCAGGCCCAATAGCGGGGGACAGGCCGGGGAGCTGTTTTTT.

The CDR3 here is CAISESGGGFQETQYF. The CDR3 DNA is TGTGCCATCAGTGAGTCCGGGGGAGGGTTCCAAGAGACCCAGTACTTC. The chain couples TRBV10-3 to TRBJ2-5; TRBD2 matches at 7 bases. The CDR3 totals 16 residues. The germline V gene encodes CDR1 ENHRY and CDR2 SYGVKD. V shed 0 bases and J 1 base; nucleotides not matched to a gene: 5.

The sample holds a few counts of this clone. The sample contains more than one DNA sequence encoding this CDR3. The chain couples TRBV5-1 to TRBJ2-2, with 10 positions matching TRBD1. With 3 bases clipped from V and 5 bases from J, the junction kept 1 base outside the gene matches. The CDR3 covers 14 residues. Germline V gene data show CDR1 as SGHRS and CDR2 as YFSETQ. CDR3 region: CASSSGQGTGELFF. The DNA for the CDR3 is TGCGCCAGCAGCTCGGGACAGGGGACCGGGGAGCTGTTTTTT.

The V gene is TRBV30, the J gene TRBJ2-2; weak D call: TRBD1 (6 bases). This CDR3 is 14 amino acids long. Germline V gene sequence: CDR1 GTSNPN, CDR2 SVGIG (reference sequence). Trimming removed 3 bases at V and 5 bases at J, with 13 bases between. CDR3 loop: CAWRSWGLTGELFF. CDR3 DNA: TGTGCCTGGAGAAGTTGGGGGCTTACCGGGGAGCTGTTTTTT.

The CDR3 here is CAISESTGEETQYF. The CDR3 nucleotides read TGTGCCATCAGTGAGTCGACAGGGGAAGAGACCCAGTACTTC. The rearrangement joins TRBV10-3 to TRBJ2-5; 8 bases are a match to TRBD1. Trimming at V came to 0 bases and at J to 3 bases, leaving 0 bases not matched to a gene. The CDR3 consists of 14 residues. CDR1 is ENHRY, CDR2 SYGVKD, per germline.

The V gene is TRBV25-1, the J gene TRBJ2-7; a possible D gene is TRBD1 (6 bases). The germline V and J ends were trimmed by 3 bases and 2 bases, with 14 bases remaining between them. This CDR3 has 15 amino acids. CDR1 MGHDK and CDR2 SYGVNS come from the germline V gene. The CDR3, as DNA: TGTGCCAGCAGTGAGTTAGGGGGAGCTACCTACGAGCAGTACTTC. This sequence encodes CASSELGGATYEQYF.